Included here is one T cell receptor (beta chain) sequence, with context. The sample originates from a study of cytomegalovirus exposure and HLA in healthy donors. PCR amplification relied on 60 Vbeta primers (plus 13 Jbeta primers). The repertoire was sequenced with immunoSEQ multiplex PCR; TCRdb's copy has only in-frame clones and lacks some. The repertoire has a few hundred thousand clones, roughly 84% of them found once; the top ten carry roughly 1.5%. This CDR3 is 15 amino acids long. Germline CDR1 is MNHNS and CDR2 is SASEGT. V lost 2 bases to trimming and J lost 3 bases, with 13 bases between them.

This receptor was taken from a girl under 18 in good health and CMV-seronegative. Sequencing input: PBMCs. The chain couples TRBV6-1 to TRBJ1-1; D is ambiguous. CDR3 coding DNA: TGTGCCAGCAGTGAATCCTCTAGGAGGGACACTGAAGCTTTCTTT. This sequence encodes CASSESSRRDTEAFF.